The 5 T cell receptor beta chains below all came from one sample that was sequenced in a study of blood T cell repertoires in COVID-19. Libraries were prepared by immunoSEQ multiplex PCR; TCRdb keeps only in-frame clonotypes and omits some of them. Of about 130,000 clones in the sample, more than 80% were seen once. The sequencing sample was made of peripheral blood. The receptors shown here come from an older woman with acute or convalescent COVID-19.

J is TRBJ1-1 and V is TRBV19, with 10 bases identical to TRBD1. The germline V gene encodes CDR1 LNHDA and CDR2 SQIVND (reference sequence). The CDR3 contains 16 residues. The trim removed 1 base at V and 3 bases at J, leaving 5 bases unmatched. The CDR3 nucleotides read TGTGCCAGTAGTATAGGGGGGACAGGGGTGGACACTGAAGCTTTCTTT. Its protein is CASSIGGTGVDTEAFF.

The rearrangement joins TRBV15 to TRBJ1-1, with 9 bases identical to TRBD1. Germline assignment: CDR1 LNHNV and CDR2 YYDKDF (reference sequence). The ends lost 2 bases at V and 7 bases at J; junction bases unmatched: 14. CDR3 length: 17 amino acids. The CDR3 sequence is CATSRFGQGRASHEAFF. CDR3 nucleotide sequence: TGTGCCACCAGCAGATTCGGACAGGGGAGGGCCAGCCATGAAGCTTTCTTT.

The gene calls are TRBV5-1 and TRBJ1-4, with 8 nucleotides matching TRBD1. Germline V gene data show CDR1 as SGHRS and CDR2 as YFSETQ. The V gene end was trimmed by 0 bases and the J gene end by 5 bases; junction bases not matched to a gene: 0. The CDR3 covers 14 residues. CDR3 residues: CASSLGDRNEKLFF. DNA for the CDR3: TGCGCCAGCAGCTTGGGGGACAGGAATGAAAAACTGTTTTTT.

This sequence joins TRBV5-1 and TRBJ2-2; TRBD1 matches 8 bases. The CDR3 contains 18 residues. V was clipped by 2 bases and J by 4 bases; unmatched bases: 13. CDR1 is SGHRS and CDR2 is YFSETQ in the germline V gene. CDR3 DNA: TGCGCCAGCAGCTTCCCCGCAGGGGGCGCGTTTTTCACCGGGGAGCTGTTTTTT. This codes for CASSFPAGGAFFTGELFF.

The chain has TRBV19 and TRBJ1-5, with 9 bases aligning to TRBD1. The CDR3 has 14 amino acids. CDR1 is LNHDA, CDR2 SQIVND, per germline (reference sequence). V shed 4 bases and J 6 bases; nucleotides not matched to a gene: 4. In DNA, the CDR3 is TGTGCCAGTAGTACGGACAGGGGAGGTCAGCCCCAGCATTTT. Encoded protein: CASSTDRGGQPQHF.